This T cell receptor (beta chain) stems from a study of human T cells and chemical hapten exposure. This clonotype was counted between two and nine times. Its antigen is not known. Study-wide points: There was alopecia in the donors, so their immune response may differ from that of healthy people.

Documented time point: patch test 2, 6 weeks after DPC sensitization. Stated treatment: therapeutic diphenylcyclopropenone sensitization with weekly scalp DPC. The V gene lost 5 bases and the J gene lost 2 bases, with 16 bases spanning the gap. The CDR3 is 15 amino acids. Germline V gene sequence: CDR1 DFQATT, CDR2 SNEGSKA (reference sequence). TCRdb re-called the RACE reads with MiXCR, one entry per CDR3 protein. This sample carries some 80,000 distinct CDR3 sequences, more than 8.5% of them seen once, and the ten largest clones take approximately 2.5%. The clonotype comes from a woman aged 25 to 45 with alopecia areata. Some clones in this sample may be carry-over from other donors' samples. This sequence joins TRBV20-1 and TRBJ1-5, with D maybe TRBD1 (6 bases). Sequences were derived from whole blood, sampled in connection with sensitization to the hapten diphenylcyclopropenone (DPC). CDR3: CSARRRGAGNQPQHF. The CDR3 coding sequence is TGCAGTGCTCGAAGGCGGGGGGCCGGCAATCAGCCCCAGCATTTT.